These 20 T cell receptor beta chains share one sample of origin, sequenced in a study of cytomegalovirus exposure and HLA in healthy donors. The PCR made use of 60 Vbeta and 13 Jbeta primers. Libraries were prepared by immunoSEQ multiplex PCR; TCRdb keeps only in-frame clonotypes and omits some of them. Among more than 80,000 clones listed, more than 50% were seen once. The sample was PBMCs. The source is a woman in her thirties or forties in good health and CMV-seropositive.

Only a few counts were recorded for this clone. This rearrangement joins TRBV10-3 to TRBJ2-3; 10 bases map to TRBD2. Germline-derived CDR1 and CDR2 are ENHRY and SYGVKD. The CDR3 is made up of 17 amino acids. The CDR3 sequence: CATSPRLAGSSTDTQYF. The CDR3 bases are TGTGCGACCAGCCCTCGACTAGCGGGCTCTAGCACAGATACGCAGTATTTT.

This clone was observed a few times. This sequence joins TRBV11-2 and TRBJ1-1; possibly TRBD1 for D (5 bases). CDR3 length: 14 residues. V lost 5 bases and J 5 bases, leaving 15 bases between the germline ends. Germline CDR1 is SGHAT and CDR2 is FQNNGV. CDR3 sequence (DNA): TGTGCCAGCAGCCAGCAGGGAGGAGGGACTGAAGCTTTCTTT. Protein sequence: CASSQQGGGTEAFF.

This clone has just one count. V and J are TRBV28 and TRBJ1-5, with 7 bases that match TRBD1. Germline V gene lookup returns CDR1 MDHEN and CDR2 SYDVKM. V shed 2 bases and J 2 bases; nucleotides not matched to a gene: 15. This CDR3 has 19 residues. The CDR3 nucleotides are TGTGCCAGCAGTTTAGTATCCTTTCAAGGGGGCGAAGGCAATCAGCCCCAGCATTTT. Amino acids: CASSLVSFQGGEGNQPQHF.

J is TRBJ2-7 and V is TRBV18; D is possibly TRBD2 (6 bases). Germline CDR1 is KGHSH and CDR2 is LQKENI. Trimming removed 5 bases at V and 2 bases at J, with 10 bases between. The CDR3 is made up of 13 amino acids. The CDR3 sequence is CASSTRTTYEQYF. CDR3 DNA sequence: TGTGCCAGCTCAACCAGGACTACCTACGAGCAGTACTTC.

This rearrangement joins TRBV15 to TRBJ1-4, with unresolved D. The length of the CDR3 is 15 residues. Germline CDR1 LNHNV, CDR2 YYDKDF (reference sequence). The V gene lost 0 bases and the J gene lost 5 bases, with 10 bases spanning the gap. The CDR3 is CATSRERVPNEKLFF. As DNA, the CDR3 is TGTGCCACCAGCAGAGAGAGGGTACCGAATGAAAAACTGTTTTTT.

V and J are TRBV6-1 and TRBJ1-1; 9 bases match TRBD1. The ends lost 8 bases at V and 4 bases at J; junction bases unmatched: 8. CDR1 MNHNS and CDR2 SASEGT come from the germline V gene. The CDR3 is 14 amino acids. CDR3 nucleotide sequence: TGTGCCAGCGAGCCGGGACAGGGCTCCACTGAAGCTTTCTTT. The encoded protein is CASEPGQGSTEAFF.

The chain's CDR3 is CASSDNTGGPQPQHF. Written as DNA, the CDR3 is TGTGCCAGCAGTGATAACACAGGGGGCCCTCAGCCCCAGCATTTT. The rearrangement uses TRBV25-1 and TRBJ1-5; 9 nucleotides match TRBD1. The V gene's germline CDR1 is MGHDK and CDR2 SYGVNS. CDR3 size: 15 residues. Germline trimming cut 3 bases from V and 6 bases from J; bases unmatched to any gene: 6.

DNA for the CDR3: TGTGCCAGCAGCTTATACCCGGGAGGGTCCTACGAGCAGTACTTC. Translated: CASSLYPGGSYEQYF. The rearrangement uses TRBV7-2 and TRBJ2-7, with TRBD2 matching 8 bases. Trimming took 2 bases from V and 1 from J; bases not matched to a gene: 4. Per germline, CDR1 SGHTA and CDR2 FQGNSA. The CDR3 is 15 residues long.

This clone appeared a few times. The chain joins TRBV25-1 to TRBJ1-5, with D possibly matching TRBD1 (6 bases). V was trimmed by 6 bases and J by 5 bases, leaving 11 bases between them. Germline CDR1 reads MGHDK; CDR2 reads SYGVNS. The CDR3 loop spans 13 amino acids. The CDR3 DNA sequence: TGTGCCAGCAGAGGAGGACAGTATCAGCCCCAGCATTTT. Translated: CASRGGQYQPQHF.

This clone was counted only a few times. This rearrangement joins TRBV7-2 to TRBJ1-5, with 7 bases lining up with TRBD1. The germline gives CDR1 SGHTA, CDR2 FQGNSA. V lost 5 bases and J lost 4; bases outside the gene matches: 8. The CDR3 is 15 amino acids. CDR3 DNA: TGTGCCAGCAGCACCGCCGGGACAGCGAATCAGCCCCAGCATTTT. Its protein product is CASSTAGTANQPQHF.

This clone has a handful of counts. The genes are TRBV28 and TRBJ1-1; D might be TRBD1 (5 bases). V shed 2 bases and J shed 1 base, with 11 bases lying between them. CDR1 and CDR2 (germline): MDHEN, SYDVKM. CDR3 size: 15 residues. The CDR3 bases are TGTGCCAGCAGTTTAGGTTGGACAACGAACACTGAAGCTTTCTTT. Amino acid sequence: CASSLGWTTNTEAFF.

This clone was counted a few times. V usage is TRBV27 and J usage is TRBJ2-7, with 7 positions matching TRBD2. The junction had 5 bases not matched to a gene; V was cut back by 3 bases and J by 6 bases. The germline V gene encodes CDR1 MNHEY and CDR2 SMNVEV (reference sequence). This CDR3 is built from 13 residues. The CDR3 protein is CASSFTSGGEQYF. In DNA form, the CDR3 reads TGTGCCAGCAGTTTTACTTCGGGAGGCGAGCAGTACTTC.

CDR3: CASSGDRGGNIQYF. The CDR3 DNA reads TGTGCCAGCAGTGGGGACAGGGGAGGAAACATTCAGTACTTC. The chain couples TRBV28 to TRBJ2-4; TRBD1 matches 10 bases. In germline, CDR1 is MDHEN, CDR2 SYDVKM. V gave up 5 bases and J gave up 6 bases; unmatched junction bases: 4. The CDR3 loop spans 14 amino acids.

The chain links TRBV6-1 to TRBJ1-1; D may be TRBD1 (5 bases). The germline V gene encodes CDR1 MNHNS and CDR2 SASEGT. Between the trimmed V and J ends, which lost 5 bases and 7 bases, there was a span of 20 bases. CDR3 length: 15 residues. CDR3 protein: CASSPGQPIILEAFF. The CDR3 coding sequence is TGTGCCAGCAGTCCAGGACAACCTATCATCCTTGAAGCTTTCTTT.

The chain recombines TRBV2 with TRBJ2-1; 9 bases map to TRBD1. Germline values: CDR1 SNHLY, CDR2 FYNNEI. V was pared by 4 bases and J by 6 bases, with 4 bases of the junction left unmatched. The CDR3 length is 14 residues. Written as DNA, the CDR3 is TGTGCCAGCAGTGGGGGGACAGGGTCCAATGAGCAGTTCTTC. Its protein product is CASSGGTGSNEQFF.

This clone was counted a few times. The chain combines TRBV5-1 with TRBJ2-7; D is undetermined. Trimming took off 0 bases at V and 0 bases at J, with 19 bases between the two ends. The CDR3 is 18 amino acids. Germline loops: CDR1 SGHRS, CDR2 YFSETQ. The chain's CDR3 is CASSLGARFITLSYEQYF. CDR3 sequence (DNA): TGCGCCAGCAGCTTGGGGGCTCGATTTATCACTCTCTCCTACGAGCAGTACTTC.

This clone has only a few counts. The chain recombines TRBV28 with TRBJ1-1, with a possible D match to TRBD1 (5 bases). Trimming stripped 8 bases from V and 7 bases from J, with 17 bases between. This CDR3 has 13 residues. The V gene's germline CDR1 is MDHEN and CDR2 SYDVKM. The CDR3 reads CASVEEGIGEAFF. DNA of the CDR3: TGTGCCAGCGTAGAGGAGGGGATAGGTGAAGCTTTCTTT.

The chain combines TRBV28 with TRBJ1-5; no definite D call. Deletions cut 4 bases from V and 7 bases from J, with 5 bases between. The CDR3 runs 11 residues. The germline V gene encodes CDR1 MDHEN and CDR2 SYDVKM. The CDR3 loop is CASSSRQPQHF. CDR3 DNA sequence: TGTGCCAGCAGTTCTAGACAGCCCCAGCATTTT.

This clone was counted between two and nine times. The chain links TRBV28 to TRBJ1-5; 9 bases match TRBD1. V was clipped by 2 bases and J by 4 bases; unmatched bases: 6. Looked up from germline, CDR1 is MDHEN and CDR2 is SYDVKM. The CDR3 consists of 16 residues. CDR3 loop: CASSLGTGFRNQPQHF. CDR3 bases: TGTGCCAGCAGTTTAGGGACAGGGTTTAGGAATCAGCCCCAGCATTTT.

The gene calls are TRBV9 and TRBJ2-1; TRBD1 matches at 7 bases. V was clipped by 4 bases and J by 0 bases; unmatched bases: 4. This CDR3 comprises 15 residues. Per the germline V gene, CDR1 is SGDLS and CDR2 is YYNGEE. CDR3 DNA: TGTGCCAGCAGCCAAGGACAGGACTCCTACAATGAGCAGTTCTTC. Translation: CASSQGQDSYNEQFF. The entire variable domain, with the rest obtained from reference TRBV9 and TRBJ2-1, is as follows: DSGVTQTPKHLITATGQRVTLRCSPRSGDLSVYWYQQSLDQGLQFLIQYYNGEERAKGNILERFSAQQFPDLHSELNLSSLELGDSALYFCASSQGQDSYNEQFFGPGTRLTVL.